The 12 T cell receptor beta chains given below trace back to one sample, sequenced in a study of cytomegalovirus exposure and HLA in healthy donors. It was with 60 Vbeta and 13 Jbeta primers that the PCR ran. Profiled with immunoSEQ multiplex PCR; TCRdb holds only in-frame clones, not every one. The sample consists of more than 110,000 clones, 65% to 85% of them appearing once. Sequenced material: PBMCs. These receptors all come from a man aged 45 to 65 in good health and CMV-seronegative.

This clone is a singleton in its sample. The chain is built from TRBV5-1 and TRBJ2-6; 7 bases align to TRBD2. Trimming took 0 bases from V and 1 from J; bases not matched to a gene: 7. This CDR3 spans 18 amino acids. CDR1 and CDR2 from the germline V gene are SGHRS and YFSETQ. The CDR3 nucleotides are TGCGCCAGCAGCTTGGGGGGGGGAATCGGATCTGGGGCCAACGTCCTGACTTTC. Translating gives CASSLGGGIGSGANVLTF.

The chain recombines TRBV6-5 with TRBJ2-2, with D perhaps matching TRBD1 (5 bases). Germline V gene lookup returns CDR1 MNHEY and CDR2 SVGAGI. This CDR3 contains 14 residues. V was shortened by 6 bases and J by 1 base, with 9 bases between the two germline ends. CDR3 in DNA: TGTGCCAGCAGACCCCAGGGGAACACCGGGGAGCTGTTTTTT. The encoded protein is CASRPQGNTGELFF.

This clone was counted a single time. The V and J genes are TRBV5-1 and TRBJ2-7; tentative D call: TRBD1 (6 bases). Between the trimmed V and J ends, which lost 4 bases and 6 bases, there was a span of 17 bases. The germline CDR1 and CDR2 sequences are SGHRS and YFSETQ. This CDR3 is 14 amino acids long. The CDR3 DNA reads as TGCGCCAGCAGCCGGACAGCCGTCTCGGGCGAGCAGTACTTC. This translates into CASSRTAVSGEQYF.

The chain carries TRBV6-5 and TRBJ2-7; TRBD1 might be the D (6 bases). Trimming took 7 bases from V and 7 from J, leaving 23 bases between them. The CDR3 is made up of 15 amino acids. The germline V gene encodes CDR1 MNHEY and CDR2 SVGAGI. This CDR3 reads CASTLDSPGVREQYF. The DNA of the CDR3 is TGTGCCAGCACCTTGGACAGTCCTGGAGTACGAGAGCAGTACTTC.

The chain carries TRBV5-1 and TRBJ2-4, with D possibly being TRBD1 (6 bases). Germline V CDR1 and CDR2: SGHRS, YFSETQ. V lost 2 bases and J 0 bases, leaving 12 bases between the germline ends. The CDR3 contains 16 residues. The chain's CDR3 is CASSLGQTLAKNIQYF. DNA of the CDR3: TGCGCCAGCAGCTTAGGACAGACACTAGCCAAAAACATTCAGTACTTC.

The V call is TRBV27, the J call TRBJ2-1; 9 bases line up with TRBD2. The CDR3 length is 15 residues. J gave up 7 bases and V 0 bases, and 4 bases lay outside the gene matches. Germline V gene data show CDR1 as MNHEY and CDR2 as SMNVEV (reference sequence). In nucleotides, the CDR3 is TGTGCCAGCAGTTTATCCCCTAGCGGGACTAATGAGCAGTTCTTC. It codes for CASSLSPSGTNEQFF.

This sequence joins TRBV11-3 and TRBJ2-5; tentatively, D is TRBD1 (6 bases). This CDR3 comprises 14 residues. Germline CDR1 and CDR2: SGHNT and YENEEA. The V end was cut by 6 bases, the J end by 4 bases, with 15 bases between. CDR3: CASSTGMAGETQYF. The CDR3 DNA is TGTGCCAGCAGTACAGGGATGGCAGGAGAGACCCAGTACTTC.

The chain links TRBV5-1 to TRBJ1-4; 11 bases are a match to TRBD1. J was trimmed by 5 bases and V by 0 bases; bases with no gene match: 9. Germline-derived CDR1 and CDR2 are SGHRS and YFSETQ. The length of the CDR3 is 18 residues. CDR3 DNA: TGCGCCAGCAGCTTGGTGGCGGTCGGGACAGGGGGGAATGAAAAACTGTTTTTT. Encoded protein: CASSLVAVGTGGNEKLFF. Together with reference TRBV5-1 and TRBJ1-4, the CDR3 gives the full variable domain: KAGVTQTPRYLIKTRGQQVTLSCSPISGHRSVSWYQQTPGQGLQFLFEYFSETQRNKGNFPGRFSGRQFSNSRSEMNVSTLELGDSALYLCASSLVAVGTGGNEKLFFGSGTQLSVL.

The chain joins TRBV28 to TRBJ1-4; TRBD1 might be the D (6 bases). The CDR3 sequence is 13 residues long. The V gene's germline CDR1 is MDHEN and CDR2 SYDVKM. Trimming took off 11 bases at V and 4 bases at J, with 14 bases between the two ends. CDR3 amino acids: CACRGSLNEKLFF. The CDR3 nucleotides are TGTGCCTGTAGGGGGTCCCTTAATGAAAAACTGTTTTTT.

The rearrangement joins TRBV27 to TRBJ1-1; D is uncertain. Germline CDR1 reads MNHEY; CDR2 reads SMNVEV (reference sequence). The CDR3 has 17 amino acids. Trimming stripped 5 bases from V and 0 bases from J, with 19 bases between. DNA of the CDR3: TGTGCCAGCAGTATAAGCCCGGGGAGAGTGATGAACACTGAAGCTTTCTTT. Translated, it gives CASSISPGRVMNTEAFF.

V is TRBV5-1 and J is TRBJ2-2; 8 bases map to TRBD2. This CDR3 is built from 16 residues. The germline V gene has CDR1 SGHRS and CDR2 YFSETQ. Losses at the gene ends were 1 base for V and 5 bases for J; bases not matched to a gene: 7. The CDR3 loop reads CASSLTLAAETGELFF. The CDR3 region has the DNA TGCGCCAGCAGCTTGACACTAGCGGCAGAAACCGGGGAGCTGTTTTTT.

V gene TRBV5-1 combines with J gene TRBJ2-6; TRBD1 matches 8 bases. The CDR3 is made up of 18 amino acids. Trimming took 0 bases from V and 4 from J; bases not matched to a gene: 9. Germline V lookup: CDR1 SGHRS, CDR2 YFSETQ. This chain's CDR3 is CASSLEQGAGMGANVLTF. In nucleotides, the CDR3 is TGCGCCAGCAGCTTGGAGCAGGGGGCAGGTATGGGGGCCAACGTCCTGACTTTC.